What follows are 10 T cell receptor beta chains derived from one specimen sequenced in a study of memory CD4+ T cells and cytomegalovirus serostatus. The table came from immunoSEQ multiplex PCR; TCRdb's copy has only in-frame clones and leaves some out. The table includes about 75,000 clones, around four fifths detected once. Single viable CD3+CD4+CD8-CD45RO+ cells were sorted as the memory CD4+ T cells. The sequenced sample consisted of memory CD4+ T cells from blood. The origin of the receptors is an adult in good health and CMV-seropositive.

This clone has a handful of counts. The chain's CDR3 is CASSRNGPLHF. The DNA for the CDR3 is TGTGCCAGCAGCCGGAATGGCCCCCTCCACTTT. The rearrangement joins TRBV28 to TRBJ1-6; D unresolved. The ends were cut back, 6 bases at V and 13 bases at J, with 10 bases in the middle. This CDR3 comprises 11 residues. Germline V lookup: CDR1 MDHEN, CDR2 SYDVKM.

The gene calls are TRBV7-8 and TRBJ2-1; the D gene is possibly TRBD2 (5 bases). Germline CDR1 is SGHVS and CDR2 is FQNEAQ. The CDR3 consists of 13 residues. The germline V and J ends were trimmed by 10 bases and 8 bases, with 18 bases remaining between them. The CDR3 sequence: CATSAGISDEQFF. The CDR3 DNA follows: TGTGCCACCTCGGCCGGGATTAGTGATGAGCAGTTCTTC.

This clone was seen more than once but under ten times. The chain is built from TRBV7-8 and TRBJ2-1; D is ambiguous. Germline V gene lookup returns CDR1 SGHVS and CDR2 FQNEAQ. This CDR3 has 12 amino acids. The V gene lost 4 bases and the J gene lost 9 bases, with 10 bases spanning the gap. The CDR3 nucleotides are TGTGCCAGCAGCTCCAGCAGGCGTGAGCAGTTCTTC. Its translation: CASSSSRREQFF.

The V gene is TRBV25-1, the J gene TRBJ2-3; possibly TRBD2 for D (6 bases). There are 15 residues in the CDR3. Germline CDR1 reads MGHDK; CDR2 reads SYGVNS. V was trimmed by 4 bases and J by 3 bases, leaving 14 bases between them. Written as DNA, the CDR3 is TGTGCCAGCAGTGCGCCGGGACTTACGACAGATACGCAGTATTTT. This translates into CASSAPGLTTDTQYF. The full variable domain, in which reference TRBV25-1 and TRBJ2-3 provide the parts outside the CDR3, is EADIYQTPRYLVIGTGKKITLECSQTMGHDKMYWYQQDPGMELHLIHYSYGVNSTEKGDLSSESTVSRIRTEHFPLTLESARPSHTSQYLCASSAPGLTTDTQYFGPGTRLTVL.

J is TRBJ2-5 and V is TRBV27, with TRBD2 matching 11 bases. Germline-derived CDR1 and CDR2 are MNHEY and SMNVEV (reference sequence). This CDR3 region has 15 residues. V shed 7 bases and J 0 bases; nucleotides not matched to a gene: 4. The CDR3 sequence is CASTKLAGDQETQYF. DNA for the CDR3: TGTGCCAGCACCAAACTAGCGGGGGACCAAGAGACCCAGTACTTC.

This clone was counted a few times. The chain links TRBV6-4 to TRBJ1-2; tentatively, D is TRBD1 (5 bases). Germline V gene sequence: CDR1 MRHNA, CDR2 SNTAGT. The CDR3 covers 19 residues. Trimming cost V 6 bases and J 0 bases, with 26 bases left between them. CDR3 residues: CASRDCHPWDGQSNYGYTF. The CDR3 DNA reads TGTGCCAGCAGAGATTGCCATCCGTGGGACGGTCAATCTAACTATGGCTACACCTTC.

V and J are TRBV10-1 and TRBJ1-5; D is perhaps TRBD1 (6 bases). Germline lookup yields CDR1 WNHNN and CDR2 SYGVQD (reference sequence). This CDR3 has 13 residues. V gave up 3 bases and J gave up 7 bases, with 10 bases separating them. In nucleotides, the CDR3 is TGCGCCAGCAGTGACAGGGGAGAGCAGCCCCAGCATTTT. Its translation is CASSDRGEQPQHF.

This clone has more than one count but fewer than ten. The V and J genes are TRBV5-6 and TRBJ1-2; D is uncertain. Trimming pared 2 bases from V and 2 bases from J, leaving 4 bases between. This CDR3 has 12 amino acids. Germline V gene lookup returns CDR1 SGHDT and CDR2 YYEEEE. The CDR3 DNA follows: TGTGCCAGCAGCTTAGCCAACTATGGCTACACCTTC. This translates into CASSLANYGYTF. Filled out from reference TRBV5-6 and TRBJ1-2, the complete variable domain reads DAGVTQSPTHLIKTRGQQVTLRCSPKSGHDTVSWYQQALGQGPQFIFQYYEEEERQRGNFPDRFSGHQFPNYSSELNVNALLLGDSALYLCASSLANYGYTFGSGTRLTVV.

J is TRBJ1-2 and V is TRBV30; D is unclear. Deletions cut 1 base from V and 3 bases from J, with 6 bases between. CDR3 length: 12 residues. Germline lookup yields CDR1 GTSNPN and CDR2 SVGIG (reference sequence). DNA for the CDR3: TGTGCCTGGAGTGAGCGGGACTATGGCTACACCTTC. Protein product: CAWSERDYGYTF.

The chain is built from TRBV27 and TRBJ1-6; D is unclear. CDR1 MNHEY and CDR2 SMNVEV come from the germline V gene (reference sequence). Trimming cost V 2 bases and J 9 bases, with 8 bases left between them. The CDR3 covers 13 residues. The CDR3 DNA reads TGTGCCAGCAGTTTAGAGGGAGGTTCACCCCTCCACTTT. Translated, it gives CASSLEGGSPLHF.